The source of this TCR beta chain is a study of long-term antiretroviral therapy in people with HIV. Comment on this clone: Its target is not known.

Study conclusions and caveats: The clones with expansion before ART were dominant in the repertoire at all time points.

Only United States sites treated participants with HIV. The CDR3 runs to 11 residues. V lost 3 bases and J 7 bases, leaving 4 bases between the germline ends. CDR1 and CDR2 from the germline V gene are WSHSY and SAAADI. Researchers ran immunoSEQ v3.0 at survey level. The data were produced by immunoSEQ multiplex PCR, yet TCRdb's version contains in-frame clones alone and is incomplete. The sample shows approximately 7,200 clones, about 70% of them seen only once. This receptor was identified in a man in his forties with HIV. V gene TRBV10-2 combines with J gene TRBJ2-1; no reliable D call. This specimen consisted of unsorted PBMCs, obtained about 0.9 years before starting antiretroviral therapy. The CDR3 sequence is CASSDINEQFF. In DNA form, the CDR3 reads TGCGCCAGCAGTGATATAAATGAGCAGTTCTTC.